This entry lists 5 T cell receptor beta chains sequenced from one sample in a study of regulatory and conventional T cells in RAG deficiency. The repertoire was sequenced with immunoSEQ multiplex PCR; TCRdb's copy has only in-frame clones and lacks some. The sample includes tens of thousands of clones, just over 90% of them seen just once. Regulatory T cells were sorted from blood as CD4+ CD25-high CD127-low cells. These same data were also listed under a study on regulatory T cells. That paper states: Amplification used 52 TRBV primers and 13 TRBJ primers.

The sample comprised Tregs sorted from blood. The receptors were gathered from a human donor in good health.

The chain is built from TRBV19 and TRBJ1-2; no clear D gene. The V gene's germline CDR1 is LNHDA and CDR2 SQIVND (reference sequence). The V and J ends lost 2 bases and 1 base respectively, with 2 bases between them. The CDR3 runs to 12 residues. CDR3 protein: CASSIHNYGYTF. CDR3 DNA: TGTGCCAGTAGTATACATAACTATGGCTACACCTTC. Using reference TRBV19 and TRBJ1-2 for the parts outside the CDR3, the full variable domain is DGGITQSPKYLFRKEGQNVTLSCEQNLNHDAMYWYRQDPGQGLRLIYYSQIVNDFQKGDIAEGYSVSREKKESFPLTVTSAQKNPTAFYLCASSIHNYGYTFGSGTRLTVV.

This clone has only a few counts. V is TRBV6-5 and J is TRBJ1-5; no definite D call. CDR1 and CDR2 (germline): MNHEY, SVGAGI. This CDR3 comprises 13 residues. V lost 8 bases and J 6 bases, leaving 14 bases between the germline ends. CDR3 in amino acids: CASSPPVGQPQHF. CDR3 coding DNA: TGTGCCAGCTCCCCGCCGGTGGGTCAGCCCCAGCATTTT.

The rearrangement uses TRBV18 and TRBJ2-3, with 7 bases identical to TRBD2. Trimming removed 2 bases from V and 7 bases from J; junction bases left unmatched: 9. The CDR3 length is 15 residues. Germline CDR1 KGHSH, CDR2 LQKENI. Here the CDR3 DNA reads TGTGCCAGCTCACCATCCCGAATACTAGCGAATACGCAGTATTTT. The encoded protein is CASSPSRILANTQYF. Full variable domain (rest looked up from reference TRBV18 and TRBJ2-3): NAGVMQNPRHLVRRRGQEARLRCSPMKGHSHVYWYRQLPEEGLKFMVYLQKENIIDESGMPKERFSAEFPKEGPSILRIQQVVRGDSAAYFCASSPSRILANTQYFGPGTRLTVL.

The chain has TRBV28 and TRBJ1-1; D ambiguous. V dropped 2 bases and J dropped 0 bases, with 16 bases sitting between them. The CDR3 has 17 residues. Per germline, CDR1 MDHEN and CDR2 SYDVKM. The DNA of the CDR3 is TGTGCCAGCAGTTTACACCCCCCGGGCAGTGTGAACACTGAAGCTTTCTTT. Amino acids: CASSLHPPGSVNTEAFF. Variable domain in full (rest from reference TRBV28 and TRBJ1-1): DVKVTQSSRYLVKRTGEKVFLECVQDMDHENMFWYRQDPGLGLRLIYFSYDVKMKEKGDIPEGYSVSREKKERFSLILESASTNQTSMYLCASSLHPPGSVNTEAFFGQGTRLTVV.

This clone was counted once. The chain recombines TRBV28 with TRBJ2-7; 11 bases map to TRBD1. The CDR3 is 16 amino acids. The germline V gene encodes CDR1 MDHEN and CDR2 SYDVKM. The junction had 4 bases not matched to a gene; V was cut back by 3 bases and J by 0 bases. DNA of the CDR3: TGTGCCAGCAGTTTTGTGGGACAGGGGGTCTCCTACGAGCAGTACTTC. This sequence encodes CASSFVGQGVSYEQYF.